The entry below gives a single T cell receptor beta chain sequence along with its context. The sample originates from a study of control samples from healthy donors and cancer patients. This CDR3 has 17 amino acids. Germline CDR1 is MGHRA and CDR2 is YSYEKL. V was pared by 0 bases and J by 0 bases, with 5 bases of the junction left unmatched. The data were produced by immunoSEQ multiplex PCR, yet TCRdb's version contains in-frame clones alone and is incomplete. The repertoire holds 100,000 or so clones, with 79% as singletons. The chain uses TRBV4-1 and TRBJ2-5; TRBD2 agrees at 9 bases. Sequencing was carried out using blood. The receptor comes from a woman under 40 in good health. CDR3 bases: TGCGCCAGCAGCCAAGATGTGAGCGGGGGGTACCAAGAGACCCAGTACTTC. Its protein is CASSQDVSGGYQETQYF.